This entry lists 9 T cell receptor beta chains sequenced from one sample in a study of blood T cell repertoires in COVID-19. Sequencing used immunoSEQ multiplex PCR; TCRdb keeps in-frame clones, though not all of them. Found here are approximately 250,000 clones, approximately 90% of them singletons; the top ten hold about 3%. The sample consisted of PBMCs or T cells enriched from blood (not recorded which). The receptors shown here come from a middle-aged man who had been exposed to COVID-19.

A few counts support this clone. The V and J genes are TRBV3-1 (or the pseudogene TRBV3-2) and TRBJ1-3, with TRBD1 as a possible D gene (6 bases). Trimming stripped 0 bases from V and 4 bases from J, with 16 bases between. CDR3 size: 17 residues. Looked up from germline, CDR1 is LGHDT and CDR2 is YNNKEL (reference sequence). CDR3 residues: CASSQEPDSGPGNTIYF. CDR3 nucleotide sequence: TGTGCCAGCAGCCAAGAGCCGGACAGCGGACCCGGAAACACCATATATTTT.

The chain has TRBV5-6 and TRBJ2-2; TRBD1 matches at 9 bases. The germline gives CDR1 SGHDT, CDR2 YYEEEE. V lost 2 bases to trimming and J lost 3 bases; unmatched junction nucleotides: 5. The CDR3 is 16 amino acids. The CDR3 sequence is CASSFSTGGYTGELFF. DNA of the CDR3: TGTGCCAGCAGCTTTTCGACAGGGGGATACACCGGGGAGCTGTTTTTT.

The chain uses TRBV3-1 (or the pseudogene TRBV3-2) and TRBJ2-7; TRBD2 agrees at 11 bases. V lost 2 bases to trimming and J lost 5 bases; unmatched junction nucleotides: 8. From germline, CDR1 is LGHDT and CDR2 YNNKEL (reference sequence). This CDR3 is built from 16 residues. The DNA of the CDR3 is TGTGCCAGCAGCCAACTCTTACTAGCGGGAGTTGACGAGCAGTACTTC. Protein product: CASSQLLLAGVDEQYF.

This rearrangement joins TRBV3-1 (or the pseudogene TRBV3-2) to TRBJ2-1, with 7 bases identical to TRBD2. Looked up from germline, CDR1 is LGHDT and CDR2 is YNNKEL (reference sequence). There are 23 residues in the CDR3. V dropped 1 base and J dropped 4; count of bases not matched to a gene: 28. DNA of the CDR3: TGTGCCAGCAGCCAAGTTCCGTCTCTTTTTGAGTACGGGGCGGGAGCATCTTACAATGAGCAGTTCTTC. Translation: CASSQVPSLFEYGAGASYNEQFF.

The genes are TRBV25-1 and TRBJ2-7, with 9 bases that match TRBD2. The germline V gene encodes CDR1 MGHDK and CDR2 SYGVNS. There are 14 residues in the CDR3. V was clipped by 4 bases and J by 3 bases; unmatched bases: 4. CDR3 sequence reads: CASSAAGGIYEQYF. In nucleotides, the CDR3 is TGTGCCAGCAGTGCAGCGGGAGGTATCTACGAGCAGTACTTC.

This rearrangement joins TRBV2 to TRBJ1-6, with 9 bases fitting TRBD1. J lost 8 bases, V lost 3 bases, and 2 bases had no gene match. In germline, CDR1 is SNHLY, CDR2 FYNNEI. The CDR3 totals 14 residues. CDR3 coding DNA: TGTGCCAGCAGTGATGACAGGGGGTATTCACCCCTCCACTTT. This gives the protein CASSDDRGYSPLHF.

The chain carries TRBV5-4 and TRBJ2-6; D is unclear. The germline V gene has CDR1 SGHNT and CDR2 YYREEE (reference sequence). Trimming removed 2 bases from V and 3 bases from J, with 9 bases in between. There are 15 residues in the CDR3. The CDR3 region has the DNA TGTGCCAGCAGCTTCGTCGGTCTTGGGGCCAACGTCCTGACTTTC. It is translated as CASSFVGLGANVLTF.

The CDR3 spells CASSYDRNTEAFF. The CDR3 DNA reads as TGCGCCAGCAGCTACGACAGGAACACTGAAGCTTTCTTT. The chain is built from TRBV5-1 and TRBJ1-1, with D tentatively TRBD1 (5 bases). CDR3 length: 13 residues. Trimming pared 3 bases from V and 1 base from J, leaving 7 bases between. Germline-derived CDR1 and CDR2 are SGHRS and YFSETQ.

The CDR3 region has the DNA TGTGCCACCAGCAGAGGCGGGACTAGCGACGGAGGGCAGTACTTC. It yields the protein CATSRGGTSDGGQYF. The J gene is TRBJ2-7, the V gene TRBV15, with TRBD2 matching over 10 bases. The length of the CDR3 is 15 residues. The V gene end was trimmed by 1 base and the J gene end by 9 bases; junction bases not matched to a gene: 9. The V gene's germline CDR1 is LNHNV and CDR2 YYDKDF (reference sequence). Variable domain in full (rest from reference TRBV15 and TRBJ2-7): DAMVIQNPRYQVTQFGKPVTLSCSQTLNHNVMYWYQQKSSQAPKLLFHYYDKDFNNEADTPDNFQSRRPNTSFCFLDIRSPGLGDTAMYLCATSRGGTSDGGQYFGPGTRLTVT.